These 8 T cell receptor beta chains share one sample of origin, sequenced in a study of control samples from healthy donors and cancer patients (dated by TCRdb to the early 2020s). The library was produced with the immunoSEQ multiplex PCR assay. TCRdb holds this immuneACCESS table with in-frame rearrangements only. Some clones are missing; in checked studies, unresolved V genes explain under half, and the rest has no known cause. This sample gives about 98,000 clones in total; 75% to 85% of them show up just once. Of the sample, roughly a tenth is held by the ten largest clones. What was sequenced was blood. The receptors here all came from a woman aged 25 to 39 in good health.

This clone has just one count. CDR3 nucleotide sequence: TGTGCTAGTGGTCGCAGGCTGTCCGGGTGGGGGCCCTATGGCTACACCTTC. Translation gives CASGRRLSGWGPYGYTF. The rearrangement joins TRBV12-5 to TRBJ1-2; TRBD1 is a possible D gene (6 bases). The CDR3 is 17 residues long. Looked up from germline, CDR1 is LGHNT and CDR2 is FRNRAP. V shed 5 bases and J shed 4 bases, with 23 bases lying between them.

V gene TRBV4-1 combines with J gene TRBJ2-5; 9 nucleotides align to TRBD1. Per the germline V gene, CDR1 is MGHRA and CDR2 is YSYEKL. CDR3 length equals 14 residues. Germline trimming cut 7 bases from V and 7 bases from J; bases unmatched to any gene: 10. In DNA form, the CDR3 reads TGCGCCAGCACTCCTGGGGACAGGGAAGGGACCCAGTACTTC. Its translation: CASTPGDREGTQYF.

The chain combines TRBV10-3 with TRBJ1-5; 8 bases fit TRBD1. The ends lost 0 bases at V and 3 bases at J; junction bases unmatched: 13. Looked up from germline, CDR1 is ENHRY and CDR2 is SYGVKD. The CDR3 spans 19 residues. The CDR3 here is CAISESNRRGLSHNQPQHF. The CDR3 DNA reads TGTGCCATCAGTGAGTCGAATCGCAGGGGGCTGAGCCACAATCAGCCCCAGCATTTT.

The genes are TRBV3-1 (or the pseudogene TRBV3-2) and TRBJ1-4; TRBD1 might be the D (5 bases). The CDR3 covers 13 residues. Germline V gives CDR1 LGHDT, CDR2 YNNKEL (reference sequence). Trimming left V 4 bases short and J 5 bases short, with 8 bases between. The CDR3 DNA follows: TGTGCCAGCAGCCGGGGGGACAATGAAAAACTGTTTTTT. This gives the protein CASSRGDNEKLFF.

CDR3 sequence: CASRTLNTGELFF. In DNA, the CDR3 is TGCGCCAGCAGGACTCTAAACACCGGGGAGCTGTTTTTT. The gene calls are TRBV10-2 and TRBJ2-2; D is unclear. The V gene's germline CDR1 is WSHSY and CDR2 SAAADI. Trimming took 6 bases from V and 2 from J, leaving 7 bases between them. The CDR3 loop spans 13 amino acids.

J is TRBJ1-2 and V is TRBV10-3; D not resolved. V shed 3 bases and J shed 8 bases, with 10 bases lying between them. CDR1 ENHRY and CDR2 SYGVKD come from the germline V gene. The length of the CDR3 is 12 residues. The CDR3 reads CAISETFAGYTF. The CDR3 DNA follows: TGTGCCATCAGTGAAACCTTCGCGGGCTACACCTTC.

The V gene is TRBV6-1, the J gene TRBJ2-1; D not resolved. Germline-derived CDR1 and CDR2 are MNHNS and SASEGT. V lost 1 base, J lost 9 bases, and 10 bases lay in between. The CDR3 runs 13 residues. The CDR3, as DNA: TGTGCCAGCAGTGAAGGGTTAGAGGCTGAGCAGTTCTTC. Protein sequence: CASSEGLEAEQFF.

The chain uses TRBV6-2 or TRBV6-3 and TRBJ2-1, with D unresolved. Trimming took off 4 bases at V and 3 bases at J, with 4 bases between the two ends. Germline CDR1 reads MNHEY; CDR2 reads SVGEGT. CDR3 length: 12 residues. This CDR3 is CASSFDYNEQFF. The CDR3 DNA reads TGTGCCAGCAGTTTTGACTACAATGAGCAGTTCTTC.